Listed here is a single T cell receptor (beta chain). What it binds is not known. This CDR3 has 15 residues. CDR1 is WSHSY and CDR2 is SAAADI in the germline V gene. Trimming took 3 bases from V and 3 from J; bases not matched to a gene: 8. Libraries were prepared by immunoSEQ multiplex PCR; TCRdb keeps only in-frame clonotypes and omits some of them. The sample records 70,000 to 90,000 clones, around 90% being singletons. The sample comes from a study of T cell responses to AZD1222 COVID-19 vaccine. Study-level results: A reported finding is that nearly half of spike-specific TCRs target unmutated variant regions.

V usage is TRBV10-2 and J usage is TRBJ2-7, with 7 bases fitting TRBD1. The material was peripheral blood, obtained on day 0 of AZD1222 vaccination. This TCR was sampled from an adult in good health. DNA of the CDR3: TGCGCCAGCAGTGAACAAAGGGGGCTTGGCTACGAGCAGTACTTC. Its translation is CASSEQRGLGYEQYF.